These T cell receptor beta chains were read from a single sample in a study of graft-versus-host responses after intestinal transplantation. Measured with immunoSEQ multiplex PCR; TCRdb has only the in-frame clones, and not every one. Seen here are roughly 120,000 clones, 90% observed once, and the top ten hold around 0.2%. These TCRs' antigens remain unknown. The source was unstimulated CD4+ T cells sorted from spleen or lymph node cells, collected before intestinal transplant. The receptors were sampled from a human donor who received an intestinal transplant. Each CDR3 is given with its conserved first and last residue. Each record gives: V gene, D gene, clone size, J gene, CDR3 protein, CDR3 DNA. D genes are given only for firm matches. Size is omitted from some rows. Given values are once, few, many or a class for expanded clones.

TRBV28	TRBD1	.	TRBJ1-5	CASRPGTANQPQHF	TGTGCCAGCAGACCCGGGACAGCTAATCAGCCCCAGCATTTT
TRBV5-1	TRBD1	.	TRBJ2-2	CASSLGSGTGGPGELFF	TGCGCCAGCAGCTTGGGGTCCGGGACAGGGGGTCCCGGGGAGCTGTTTTTT
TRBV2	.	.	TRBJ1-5	CASSALQTYSNQPQHF	TGTGCCAGCAGTGCCCTACAGACATATAGCAATCAGCCCCAGCATTTT
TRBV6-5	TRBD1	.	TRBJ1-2	CASSYMTGGNYGYTF	TGTGCCAGCAGTTACATGACAGGGGGTAACTATGGCTACACCTTC
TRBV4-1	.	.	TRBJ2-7	CASSQDPGASYEQYF	TGCGCCAGCAGCCAAGATCCAGGGGCTTCCTACGAGCAGTACTTC
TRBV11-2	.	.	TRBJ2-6	CASSTLTVYHSGANVLTF	TGTGCCAGCAGCACCCTGACAGTGTATCACTCTGGGGCCAACGTCCTGACTTTC
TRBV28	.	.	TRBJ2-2	CASRSRGNPTGELFF	TGTGCCAGCAGGTCTAGAGGGAACCCCACCGGGGAGCTGTTTTTT
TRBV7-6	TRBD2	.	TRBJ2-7	CASSARTGGRGFGTYEQYF	TGTGCCAGCAGCGCCAGAACGGGCGGGAGGGGTTTTGGCACCTACGAGCAGTACTTC
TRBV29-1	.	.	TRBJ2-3	CSGISGTDTQYF	TGCAGCGGAATTAGCGGCACAGATACGCAGTATTTT
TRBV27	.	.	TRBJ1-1	CASSFAGRVTEAFF	TGTGCCAGCAGTTTCGCAGGGAGGGTCACTGAAGCTTTCTTT
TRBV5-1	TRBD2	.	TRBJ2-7	CASRWGVAGTNYEQYF	TGCGCCAGCAGGTGGGGCGTAGCGGGGACCAACTACGAGCAGTACTTC
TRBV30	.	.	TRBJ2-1	CAWTGGSYNEQFF	TGTGCCTGGACAGGTGGCTCCTACAATGAGCAGTTCTTC
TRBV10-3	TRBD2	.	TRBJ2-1	CAISDPSGSYNEQFF	TGTGCCATCAGTGACCCTAGCGGCTCCTACAATGAGCAGTTCTTC
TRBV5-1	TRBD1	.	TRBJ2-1	CASSFGTGNNEQFF	TGCGCCAGCAGCTTCGGGACAGGCAACAATGAGCAGTTCTTC
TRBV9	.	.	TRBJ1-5	CASSLGLSNQPQHF	TGTGCCAGCAGCTTGGGCCTTAGCAATCAGCCCCAGCATTTT
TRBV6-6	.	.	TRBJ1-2	CASTTMTGYGYTF	TGTGCCAGCACCACGATGACCGGGTATGGCTACACCTTC
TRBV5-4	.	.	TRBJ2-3	CASSLPSPDTQYF	TGTGCCAGCAGCTTGCCTAGCCCGGATACGCAGTATTTT
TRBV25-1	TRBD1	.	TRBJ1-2	CASSEGQGSRGYTF	TGTGCCAGCAGTGAAGGACAGGGTTCCCGGGGCTACACCTTC
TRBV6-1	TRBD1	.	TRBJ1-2	CASRTGGAGNYGYTF	TGTGCCAGCAGGACAGGGGGCGCGGGGAACTATGGCTACACCTTC
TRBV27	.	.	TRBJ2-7	CASSSQHGQLSGSYEQYF	TGTGCCAGCAGTTCCCAGCATGGTCAGCTGAGCGGATCCTACGAGCAGTACTTC
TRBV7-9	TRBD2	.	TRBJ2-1	CASSDPGLATSSYNEQFF	TGTGCCAGCAGCGATCCGGGACTAGCGACGAGCTCCTACAATGAGCAGTTCTTC
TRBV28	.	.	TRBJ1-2	CASRAQGFYGYTF	TGTGCCAGCAGGGCCCAGGGATTCTATGGCTACACCTTC
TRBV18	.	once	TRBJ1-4	CASSSPSGKLFF	TGTGCCAGCTCATCCCCCTCGGGGAAACTGTTTTTT
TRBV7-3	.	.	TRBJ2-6	CASSLDSGANVLTF	TGTGCCAGCAGCCTAGACTCTGGGGCCAACGTCCTGACTTTC
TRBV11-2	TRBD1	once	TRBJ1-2	CASSPGQGNSNYGYTF	TGTGCCAGCAGCCCGGGACAGGGAAACTCTAACTATGGCTACACCTTC
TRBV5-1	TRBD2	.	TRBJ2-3	CASSGGDFEWADTQYF	TGCGCCAGCAGCGGGGGGGACTTCGAGTGGGCCGATACGCAGTATTTT
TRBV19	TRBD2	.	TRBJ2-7	CASSTMDGGGLGKQYF	TGTGCCAGTAGTACAATGGATGGGGGGGGTCTTGGGAAGCAGTACTTC
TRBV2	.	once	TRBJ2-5	CASSEEGPGTQYF	TGTGCCAGCAGTGAAGAGGGGCCAGGGACCCAGTACTTC
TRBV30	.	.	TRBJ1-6	CACTGGVSLHF	TGTGCCTGTACAGGTGGAGTGTCCCTCCACTTT
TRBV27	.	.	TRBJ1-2	CASRAGDYGYTF	TGTGCCAGCAGGGCAGGGGACTATGGCTACACCTTC
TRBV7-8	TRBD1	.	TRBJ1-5	CASSSRDRSSNQPQHF	TGTGCCAGCAGCTCAAGGGACAGGAGTAGCAATCAGCCCCAGCATTTT
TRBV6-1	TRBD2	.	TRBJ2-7	CASSLTGLGVREQYF	TGTGCCAGCAGTTTAACCGGACTAGGAGTCCGGGAGCAGTACTTC
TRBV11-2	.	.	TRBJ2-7	CASSLVRDSSYEQYF	TGTGCCAGCAGCTTAGTGCGGGACAGTTCCTACGAGCAGTACTTC
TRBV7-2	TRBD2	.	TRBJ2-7	CASSLELAGGGEQYF	TGTGCCAGCAGCTTAGAGCTAGCGGGGGGCGGCGAGCAGTACTTC
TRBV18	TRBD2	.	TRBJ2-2	CASSPRFGLAGGQTNTGELFF	TGTGCCAGCTCACCAAGGTTCGGCCTAGCGGGGGGCCAGACTAACACCGGGGAGCTGTTTTTT
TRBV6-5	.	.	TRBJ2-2	CASSYSAYSNTGELFF	TGTGCCAGCAGTTACTCAGCATACTCGAACACCGGGGAGCTGTTTTTT
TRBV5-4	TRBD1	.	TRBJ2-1	CASSLGQHNEQFF	TGTGCCAGCAGCCTGGGACAGCATAATGAGCAGTTCTTC
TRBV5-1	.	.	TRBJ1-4	CASSLTGNEKPFF	TGCGCCAGCAGCTTGACGGGTAATGAAAAACCGTTTTTT
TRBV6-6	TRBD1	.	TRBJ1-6	CASSSPGQGGSPLHF	TGTGCCAGCAGTAGCCCGGGACAGGGGGGTTCACCCCTCCACTTT
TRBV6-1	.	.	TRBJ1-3	CASSEQGSGNTIYF	TGTGCCAGCAGTGAGCAGGGGTCTGGAAACACCATATATTTT
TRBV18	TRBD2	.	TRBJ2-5	CASSPLPTTSGTQETQYF	TGTGCCAGCTCACCACTCCCGACGACTAGCGGGACCCAAGAGACCCAGTACTTC
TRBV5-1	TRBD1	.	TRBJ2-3	CASSIGQGGDTQYF	TGCGCCAGCAGCATAGGACAGGGGGGAGATACGCAGTATTTT
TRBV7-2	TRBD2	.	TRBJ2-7	CASSLVSAGGSYEQYF	TGTGCCAGCAGCTTAGTTTCAGCGGGGGGTTCCTACGAGCAGTACTTC
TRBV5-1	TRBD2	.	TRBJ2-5	CASSLVPSGGGQETQYF	TGCGCCAGCAGCTTGGTCCCTAGCGGGGGAGGCCAAGAGACCCAGTACTTC
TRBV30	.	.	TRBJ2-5	CAWSLRGFQETQYF	TGTGCCTGGAGCTTAAGGGGGTTCCAAGAGACCCAGTACTTC
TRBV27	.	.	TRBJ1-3	CATNIVFGNSGNTIYF	TGTGCCACGAACATCGTCTTCGGGAATTCTGGAAACACCATATATTTT
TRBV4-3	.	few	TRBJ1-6	CASSQAFRNSPLHF	TGCGCCAGCAGCCAAGCCTTCCGGAATTCACCCCTCCACTTT
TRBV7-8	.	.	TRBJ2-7	CASSSSIYEQYF	TGTGCCAGCAGCTCGAGCATTTACGAGCAGTACTTC
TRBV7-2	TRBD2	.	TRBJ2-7	CASRPSGGETYEQYF	TGTGCCAGCAGACCTAGCGGGGGGGAAACCTACGAGCAGTACTTC
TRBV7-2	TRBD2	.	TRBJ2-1	CASSLREGIQFF	TGTGCCAGCAGCTTACGGGAGGGAATTCAGTTCTTC